Listed below are T cell receptor beta chains from one sample, sequenced in a study of beta chain features in type 1 diabetes. Libraries were prepared by immunoSEQ multiplex PCR; TCRdb keeps only in-frame clonotypes and omits some of them. The sample records around 250,000 clones, over 65% being singletons. Input material: naive CD4+ T cells from blood. The receptors stem from a man younger than 45 in good health. Each CDR3 is given with its conserved first and last residue. Fields, in order: clone size, V gene, D gene, J gene, CDR3 protein, CDR3 DNA. A D gene is named only where the DNA matches it firmly. Size is stated for part of the rows, as once, few or many counts, or as a class when the clone is expanded.

clone_size: -; v_call: TRBV10-3; d_call: -; j_call: TRBJ1-2; cdr3_aa: CAISESDRNYGYTF; cdr3_nt: TGTGCCATCAGTGAGTCTGACCGGAACTATGGCTACACCTTC
clone_size: -; v_call: TRBV30; d_call: -; j_call: TRBJ1-3; cdr3_aa: CAWSVVREEDTIYF; cdr3_nt: TGTGCCTGGAGTGTAGTGAGGGAGGAAGACACCATATATTTT
clone_size: once; v_call: TRBV20-1; d_call: -; j_call: TRBJ2-1; cdr3_aa: CSARGQNEQFF; cdr3_nt: TGCAGTGCTAGAGGACAAAATGAGCAGTTCTTC
clone_size: -; v_call: TRBV30; d_call: -; j_call: TRBJ2-5; cdr3_aa: CAWSGTTQETQYF; cdr3_nt: TGTGCCTGGAGTGGGACTACCCAAGAGACCCAGTACTTC
clone_size: once; v_call: TRBV9; d_call: -; j_call: TRBJ2-3; cdr3_aa: CASSPPTDTQYF; cdr3_nt: TGTGCCAGCAGCCCCCCAACAGATACGCAGTATTTT
clone_size: -; v_call: TRBV30; d_call: -; j_call: TRBJ2-4; cdr3_aa: CAWSDSENIQYF; cdr3_nt: TGTGCCTGGAGCGATTCCGAAAACATTCAGTACTTC
clone_size: -; v_call: TRBV30; d_call: TRBD2; j_call: TRBJ2-3; cdr3_aa: CAWASRGHGTSGMHF; cdr3_nt: TGTGCCTGGGCATCCAGGGGGCACGGTACTAGCGGGATGCATTTT
clone_size: few; v_call: TRBV25-1; d_call: -; j_call: TRBJ2-7; cdr3_aa: CASSEDDRIYEQYF; cdr3_nt: TGTGCCAGCAGTGAAGACGACAGGATCTACGAGCAGTACTTC
clone_size: -; v_call: TRBV25-1; d_call: -; j_call: TRBJ2-7; cdr3_aa: CASSETYEQYF; cdr3_nt: TGTGCCAGCAGTGAAACATACGAGCAGTACTTC
clone_size: -; v_call: TRBV30; d_call: TRBD2; j_call: TRBJ2-7; cdr3_aa: CAYEPSGAYEQYF; cdr3_nt: TGTGCCTATGAACCTAGCGGGGCCTACGAGCAGTACTTC
clone_size: -; v_call: TRBV15; d_call: TRBD1; j_call: TRBJ2-4; cdr3_aa: CATSRVVWDRDAKNIQYF; cdr3_nt: TGTGCCACCAGCAGAGTAGTTTGGGACAGGGATGCCAAAAACATTCAGTACTTC
clone_size: -; v_call: TRBV6-6; d_call: -; j_call: TRBJ2-7; cdr3_aa: CASSWPGTEWEQYF; cdr3_nt: TGTGCCAGCAGTTGGCCCGGGACTGAATGGGAGCAGTACTTC
clone_size: once; v_call: TRBV30; d_call: -; j_call: TRBJ1-5; cdr3_aa: CAINGGSNQPQHF; cdr3_nt: TGTGCCATCAATGGGGGAAGCAATCAGCCCCAGCATTTT
clone_size: -; v_call: TRBV9; d_call: -; j_call: TRBJ2-7; cdr3_aa: CASSETPTGTSEQYF; cdr3_nt: TGTGCCAGCAGCGAAACTCCGACAGGAACCTCCGAGCAGTACTTC
clone_size: -; v_call: TRBV6-6; d_call: TRBD2; j_call: TRBJ2-5; cdr3_aa: CASSYAGGLQETQYF; cdr3_nt: TGTGCCAGCAGTTACGCGGGAGGGCTCCAAGAGACCCAGTACTTC
clone_size: -; v_call: TRBV6-6; d_call: TRBD2; j_call: TRBJ2-3; cdr3_aa: CASSRLAGGTDTQYF; cdr3_nt: TGTGCCAGCAGCCGTCTAGCGGGAGGCACAGATACGCAGTATTTT
clone_size: -; v_call: TRBV7-9; d_call: -; j_call: TRBJ2-7; cdr3_aa: CASSLAKPYEQYF; cdr3_nt: TGTGCCAGCAGCTTAGCGAAACCCTACGAGCAGTACTTC
clone_size: -; v_call: TRBV27; d_call: TRBD1; j_call: TRBJ1-5; cdr3_aa: CASSLSTTGVANQPQHF; cdr3_nt: TGTGCCAGCAGTTTATCAACCACAGGGGTGGCCAATCAGCCCCAGCATTTT
clone_size: -; v_call: TRBV29-1; d_call: -; j_call: TRBJ1-1; cdr3_aa: CSAAATTEAFF; cdr3_nt: TGCAGCGCCGCGGCGACCACTGAAGCTTTCTTT
clone_size: -; v_call: TRBV4-3; d_call: TRBD2; j_call: TRBJ2-1; cdr3_aa: CASSQVAGGNEQFF; cdr3_nt: TGCGCCAGCAGCCAAGTAGCGGGAGGAAATGAGCAGTTCTTC
clone_size: -; v_call: TRBV30; d_call: TRBD1; j_call: TRBJ1-5; cdr3_aa: CAWSATWTGGSPQHF; cdr3_nt: TGTGCCTGGAGTGCTACGTGGACAGGGGGGTCGCCCCAGCATTTT
clone_size: -; v_call: TRBV5-4; d_call: TRBD2; j_call: TRBJ2-5; cdr3_aa: CASSRGLAGGFGEETQYF; cdr3_nt: TGTGCCAGCAGCAGGGGACTAGCAGGTGGATTTGGTGAAGAGACCCAGTACTTC
clone_size: -; v_call: TRBV18; d_call: -; j_call: TRBJ1-5; cdr3_aa: CASSPSAGDNQPQHF; cdr3_nt: TGTGCCAGCTCACCCTCGGCAGGGGACAATCAGCCCCAGCATTTT
clone_size: -; v_call: TRBV29-1; d_call: TRBD1; j_call: TRBJ2-3; cdr3_aa: CSVERTGSPDTQYF; cdr3_nt: TGCAGCGTTGAACGGACAGGGTCCCCAGATACGCAGTATTTT
clone_size: -; v_call: TRBV7-2; d_call: -; j_call: TRBJ2-4; cdr3_aa: CASRGIAKNIQYF; cdr3_nt: TGTGCCAGCAGGGGTATAGCCAAAAACATTCAGTACTTC
clone_size: -; v_call: TRBV2; d_call: -; j_call: TRBJ2-6; cdr3_aa: CASSPPGANVLTF; cdr3_nt: TGTGCCAGCAGTCCGCCTGGGGCCAACGTCCTGACTTTC
clone_size: -; v_call: TRBV13; d_call: -; j_call: TRBJ2-2; cdr3_aa: CASSQMTRFTGELFF; cdr3_nt: TGTGCCAGCAGCCAGATGACAAGATTCACCGGGGAGCTGTTTTTT
clone_size: -; v_call: TRBV29-1; d_call: -; j_call: TRBJ2-1; cdr3_aa: CSGSSGSYNEQFF; cdr3_nt: TGCAGCGGCAGCAGTGGCTCCTACAATGAGCAGTTCTTC
clone_size: -; v_call: TRBV28; d_call: TRBD2; j_call: TRBJ2-1; cdr3_aa: CASNRPGLADNEQFF; cdr3_nt: TGTGCCAGCAATCGTCCGGGACTAGCGGACAATGAGCAGTTCTTC
clone_size: -; v_call: TRBV30; d_call: -; j_call: TRBJ2-7; cdr3_aa: CAWRVAHLEQYF; cdr3_nt: TGTGCCTGGAGGGTGGCCCACCTGGAGCAGTACTTC
clone_size: -; v_call: TRBV28; d_call: -; j_call: TRBJ2-1; cdr3_aa: CASTEAGKRGYNEQFF; cdr3_nt: TGTGCCAGCACCGAAGCAGGGAAAAGGGGATACAATGAGCAGTTCTTC
clone_size: -; v_call: TRBV7-2; d_call: -; j_call: TRBJ2-3; cdr3_aa: CASSLYSTDTQYF; cdr3_nt: TGTGCCAGCAGTCTCTATAGCACAGATACGCAGTATTTT
clone_size: few; v_call: TRBV29-1; d_call: TRBD2; j_call: TRBJ2-1; cdr3_aa: CSGERAGGIEQFF; cdr3_nt: TGCAGCGGCGAGCGAGCGGGAGGCATTGAGCAGTTCTTC
clone_size: -; v_call: TRBV18; d_call: -; j_call: TRBJ2-5; cdr3_aa: CASSLGALSETQYF; cdr3_nt: TGTGCCAGCTCACTCGGGGCCCTTTCGGAGACCCAGTACTTC
clone_size: -; v_call: TRBV9; d_call: -; j_call: TRBJ2-3; cdr3_aa: CASSVEGRAGRTDTQYF; cdr3_nt: TGTGCCAGCAGCGTAGAGGGACGAGCTGGTCGCACAGATACGCAGTATTTT
clone_size: -; v_call: TRBV9; d_call: TRBD2; j_call: TRBJ2-1; cdr3_aa: CASSVGLAGYNEQFF; cdr3_nt: TGTGCCAGCAGCGTAGGGCTAGCGGGATACAATGAGCAGTTCTTC
clone_size: -; v_call: TRBV27; d_call: TRBD1; j_call: TRBJ2-7; cdr3_aa: CASSALQGIWYEQYF; cdr3_nt: TGTGCCAGCAGTGCCCTACAGGGGATTTGGTACGAGCAGTACTTC
clone_size: once; v_call: TRBV30; d_call: -; j_call: TRBJ2-3; cdr3_aa: CAWEGTRGDTQYF; cdr3_nt: TGTGCCTGGGAAGGGACCCGCGGGGATACGCAGTATTTT
clone_size: -; v_call: TRBV4-2; d_call: TRBD1; j_call: TRBJ2-4; cdr3_aa: CASSQDRGDENIQYF; cdr3_nt: TGTGCCAGCAGCCAGGACAGGGGTGACGAAAACATTCAGTACTTC
clone_size: once; v_call: TRBV20-1; d_call: -; j_call: TRBJ2-7; cdr3_aa: CSAREIAETYF; cdr3_nt: TGCAGTGCTAGAGAGATAGCAGAAACGTACTTC
clone_size: -; v_call: TRBV10-3; d_call: -; j_call: TRBJ2-1; cdr3_aa: CAITPGLGEQFF; cdr3_nt: TGTGCCATCACCCCGGGTCTGGGTGAGCAGTTCTTC
clone_size: -; v_call: TRBV10-3; d_call: TRBD2; j_call: TRBJ2-1; cdr3_aa: CAIRVSGSSYNEQFF; cdr3_nt: TGTGCCATCAGGGTTAGCGGGAGCTCCTACAATGAGCAGTTCTTC
clone_size: -; v_call: TRBV30; d_call: TRBD1; j_call: TRBJ1-2; cdr3_aa: CAWSVSGRGRDGYTF; cdr3_nt: TGTGCCTGGAGTGTATCAGGCAGGGGGCGAGATGGCTACACCTTC
clone_size: -; v_call: TRBV5-6; d_call: -; j_call: TRBJ1-5; cdr3_aa: CASSTRGNNQPQHF; cdr3_nt: TGTGCCAGCAGCACTAGGGGTAACAATCAGCCCCAGCATTTT
clone_size: -; v_call: TRBV2; d_call: -; j_call: TRBJ2-2; cdr3_aa: CASREGSGELFF; cdr3_nt: TGTGCCAGCAGGGAGGGATCCGGGGAGCTGTTTTTT
clone_size: -; v_call: TRBV29-1; d_call: -; j_call: TRBJ2-5; cdr3_aa: CSVDYGLPETQYF; cdr3_nt: TGCAGCGTTGACTACGGACTACCTGAGACCCAGTACTTC
clone_size: few; v_call: TRBV7-2; d_call: TRBD1; j_call: TRBJ2-4; cdr3_aa: CASSARGQAAGIQYF; cdr3_nt: TGTGCCAGCAGCGCGCGGGGACAGGCGGCGGGCATTCAGTACTTC
clone_size: -; v_call: TRBV29-1; d_call: -; j_call: TRBJ1-4; cdr3_aa: CSVLRGQGGEKLFF; cdr3_nt: TGCAGCGTCCTCCGAGGGCAGGGAGGTGAAAAACTGTTTTTT
clone_size: -; v_call: TRBV6-6; d_call: -; j_call: TRBJ2-7; cdr3_aa: CASRLGTSGRHEQYF; cdr3_nt: TGTGCCAGCAGACTTGGAACGTCCGGCCGCCACGAGCAGTACTTC
clone_size: -; v_call: TRBV6-6; d_call: -; j_call: TRBJ2-1; cdr3_aa: CASSLGRNEQFF; cdr3_nt: TGTGCCAGCAGCCTAGGACGGAATGAGCAGTTCTTC
clone_size: -; v_call: TRBV9; d_call: -; j_call: TRBJ2-3; cdr3_aa: CASSVAGPTDTQYF; cdr3_nt: TGTGCCAGCAGCGTAGCAGGCCCAACAGATACGCAGTATTTT
clone_size: -; v_call: TRBV9; d_call: -; j_call: TRBJ2-3; cdr3_aa: CASRADADTQYF; cdr3_nt: TGTGCCAGCAGGGCGGACGCAGATACGCAGTATTTT
clone_size: -; v_call: TRBV6-7; d_call: -; j_call: TRBJ2-7; cdr3_aa: CASSYEGSLSYEQYF; cdr3_nt: TGTGCCAGCAGTTACGAAGGTTCCCTCTCCTACGAGCAGTACTTC
clone_size: -; v_call: TRBV29-1; d_call: -; j_call: TRBJ2-7; cdr3_aa: CSGVEPGYEQYF; cdr3_nt: TGCAGCGGGGTAGAGCCCGGCTACGAGCAGTACTTC
clone_size: -; v_call: TRBV9; d_call: -; j_call: TRBJ2-2; cdr3_aa: CASSVGVGSRELFF; cdr3_nt: TGTGCCAGCAGCGTAGGGGTTGGGTCGCGGGAGCTGTTTTTT
clone_size: -; v_call: TRBV7-9; d_call: -; j_call: TRBJ2-5; cdr3_aa: CASSPTQETQYF; cdr3_nt: TGTGCCAGCAGCCCGACCCAAGAGACCCAGTACTTC
clone_size: -; v_call: TRBV30; d_call: -; j_call: TRBJ2-1; cdr3_aa: CAWSRTLNNEQFF; cdr3_nt: TGTGCCTGGAGTAGGACCCTTAACAATGAGCAGTTCTTC
clone_size: -; v_call: TRBV27; d_call: TRBD1; j_call: TRBJ2-7; cdr3_aa: CASSPTGQVLYEQYF; cdr3_nt: TGTGCCAGCAGTCCGACTGGACAGGTCCTCTACGAGCAGTACTTC
clone_size: -; v_call: TRBV29-1; d_call: -; j_call: TRBJ1-1; cdr3_aa: CSVEDRSNTEAFF; cdr3_nt: TGCAGCGTTGAAGACAGATCGAACACTGAAGCTTTCTTT